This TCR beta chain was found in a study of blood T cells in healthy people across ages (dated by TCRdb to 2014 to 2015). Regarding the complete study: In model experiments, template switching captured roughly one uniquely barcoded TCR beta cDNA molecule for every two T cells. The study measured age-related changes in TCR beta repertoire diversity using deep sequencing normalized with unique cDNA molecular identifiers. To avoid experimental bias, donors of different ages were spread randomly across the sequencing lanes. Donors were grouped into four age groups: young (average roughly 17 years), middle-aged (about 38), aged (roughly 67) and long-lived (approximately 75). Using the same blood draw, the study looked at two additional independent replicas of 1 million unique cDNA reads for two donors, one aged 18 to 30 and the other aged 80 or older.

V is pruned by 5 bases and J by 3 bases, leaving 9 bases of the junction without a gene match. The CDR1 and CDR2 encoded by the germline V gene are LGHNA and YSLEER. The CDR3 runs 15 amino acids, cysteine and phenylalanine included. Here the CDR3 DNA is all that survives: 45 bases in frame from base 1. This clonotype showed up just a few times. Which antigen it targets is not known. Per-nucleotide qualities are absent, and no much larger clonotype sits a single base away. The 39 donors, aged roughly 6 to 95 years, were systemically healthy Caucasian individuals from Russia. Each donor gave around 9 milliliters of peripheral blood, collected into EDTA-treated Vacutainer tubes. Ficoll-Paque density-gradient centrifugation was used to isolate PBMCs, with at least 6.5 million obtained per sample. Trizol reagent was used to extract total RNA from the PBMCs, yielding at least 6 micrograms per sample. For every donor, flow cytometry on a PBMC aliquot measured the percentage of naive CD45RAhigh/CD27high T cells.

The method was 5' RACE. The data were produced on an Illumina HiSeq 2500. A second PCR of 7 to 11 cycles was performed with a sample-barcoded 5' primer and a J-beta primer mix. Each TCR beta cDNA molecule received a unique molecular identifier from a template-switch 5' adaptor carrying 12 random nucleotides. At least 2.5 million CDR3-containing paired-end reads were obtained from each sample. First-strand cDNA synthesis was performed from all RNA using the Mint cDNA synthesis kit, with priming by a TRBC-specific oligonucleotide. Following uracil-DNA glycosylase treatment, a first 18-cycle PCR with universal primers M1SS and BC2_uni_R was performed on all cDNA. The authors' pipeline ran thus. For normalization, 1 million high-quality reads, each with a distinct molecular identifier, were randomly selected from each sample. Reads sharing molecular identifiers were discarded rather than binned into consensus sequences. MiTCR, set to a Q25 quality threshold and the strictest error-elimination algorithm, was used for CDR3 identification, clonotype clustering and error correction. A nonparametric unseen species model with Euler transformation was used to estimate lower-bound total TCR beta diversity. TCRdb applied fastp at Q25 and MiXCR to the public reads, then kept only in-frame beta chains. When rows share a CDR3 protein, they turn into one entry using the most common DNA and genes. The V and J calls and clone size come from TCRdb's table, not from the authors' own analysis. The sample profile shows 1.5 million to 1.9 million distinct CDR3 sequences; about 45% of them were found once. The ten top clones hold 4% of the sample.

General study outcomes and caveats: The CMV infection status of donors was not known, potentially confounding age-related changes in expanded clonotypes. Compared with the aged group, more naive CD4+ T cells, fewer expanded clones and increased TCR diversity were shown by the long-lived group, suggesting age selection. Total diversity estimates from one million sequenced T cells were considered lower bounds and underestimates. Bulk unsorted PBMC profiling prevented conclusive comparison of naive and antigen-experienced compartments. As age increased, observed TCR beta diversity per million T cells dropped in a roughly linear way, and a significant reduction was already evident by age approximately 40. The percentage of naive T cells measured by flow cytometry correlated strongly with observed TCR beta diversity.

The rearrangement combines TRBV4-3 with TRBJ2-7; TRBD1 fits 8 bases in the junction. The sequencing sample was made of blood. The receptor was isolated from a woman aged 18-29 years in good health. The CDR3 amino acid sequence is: CASSKTGTGFYEQYF. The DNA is TGCGCCAGCAGCAAAACCGGGACAGGTTTCTACGAGCAGTACTTC.